This T cell receptor beta chain was captured by sequencing in a study of blood T cell repertoires in COVID-19. Study in general: Sites across the United States, Italy and Spain contributed samples from acute and convalescent COVID-19. T cells, B-cell-depleted T cells, or PBMCs supplied cDNA or gDNA.

In the original workflow: Nucleated cell counts were estimated from reference gene primer amplification. Data came from immunoSEQ multiplex PCR; TCRdb stores just in-frame clones and leaves some out. The V and J calls and clone size are taken from that table; D and trimming were inferred from the DNA. The profile shows under 90,000 clones, approximately 90% of them singletons. The clonotype was recovered from a man in his sixties with acute or convalescent COVID-19. Input material: peripheral blood.

The CDR3 DNA reads TGTGCCTGGAAAACAGGGCTGGGACCCCTCCACTTT. Protein sequence: CAWKTGLGPLHF. This rearrangement joins TRBV30 to TRBJ1-6; D is possibly TRBD1 (6 bases). The CDR3 spans 12 residues. V gave up 4 bases and J gave up 12 bases, with 13 bases separating them. Germline V gene lookup returns CDR1 GTSNPN and CDR2 SVGIG (reference sequence).